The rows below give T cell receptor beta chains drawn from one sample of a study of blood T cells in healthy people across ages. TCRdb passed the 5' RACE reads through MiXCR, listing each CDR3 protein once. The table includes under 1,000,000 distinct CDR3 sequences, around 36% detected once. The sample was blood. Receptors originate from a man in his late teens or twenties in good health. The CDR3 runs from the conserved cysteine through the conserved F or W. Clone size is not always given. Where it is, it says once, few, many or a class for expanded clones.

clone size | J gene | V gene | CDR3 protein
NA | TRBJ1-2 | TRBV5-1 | CASSLGVTSYGYTF
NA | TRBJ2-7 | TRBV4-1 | CASSQVARVLGNEQYF
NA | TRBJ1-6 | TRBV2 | CASIRIPGQGATPLHF
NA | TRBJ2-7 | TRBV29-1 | CSYTTRQDSYEQYF
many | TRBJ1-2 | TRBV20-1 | CSARDGAGLKYGYTF
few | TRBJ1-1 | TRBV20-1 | CSARNIWGRGLNTEAFF
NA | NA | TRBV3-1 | CASSQDPTGSLISYNEQYF
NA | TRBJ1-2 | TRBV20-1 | CSATPGTGGDYGYTF
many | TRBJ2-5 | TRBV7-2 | CASRTGTVQETQYF
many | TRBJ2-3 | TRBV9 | CASSVDLRTDTQYF
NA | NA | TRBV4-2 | CASSLRGQPSYEQYF
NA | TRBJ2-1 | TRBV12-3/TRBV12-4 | CASSLEGIQVGNEQFF
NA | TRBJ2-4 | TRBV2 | CASSEDSSGKNIQYF
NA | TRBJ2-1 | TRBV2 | CARSDGRTGSNEQFF
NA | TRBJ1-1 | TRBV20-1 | CSAARNTEAFF
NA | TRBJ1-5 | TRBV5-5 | CASSQDMSNQPQHF